The next 10 T cell receptor beta chains were all read from a single sample in a study of T cells in localized non-small cell lung cancer. Clones were read by immunoSEQ multiplex PCR, and TCRdb kept only the in-frame ones, dropping some. The table includes tens of thousands of clones, 89% detected once. Sequencing was performed on peripheral blood, taken before any cancer treatment. These receptors all stem from a man between 40 and 75 years old with stage I squamous cell lung carcinoma.

V and J are TRBV27 and TRBJ2-3, with D unresolved. The CDR3 has 13 amino acids. V dropped 4 bases and J dropped 1 base, with 6 bases sitting between them. Germline V gives CDR1 MNHEY, CDR2 SMNVEV (reference sequence). The CDR3 protein is CASSWSRTDTQYF. The CDR3 DNA follows: TGTGCCAGCAGTTGGAGTCGCACAGATACGCAGTATTTT.

The chain combines TRBV6-5 with TRBJ2-6; D gene unclear. Germline V gene lookup returns CDR1 MNHEY and CDR2 SVGAGI. The CDR3 extends over 15 amino acids. V was trimmed by 3 bases and J by 0 bases, leaving 6 bases between them. DNA for the CDR3: TGTGCCAGCAGTTATCTAAGCTCTGGGGCCAACGTCCTGACTTTC. Its protein product is CASSYLSSGANVLTF.

The rearrangement joins TRBV9 to TRBJ2-7; TRBD1 might be the D (6 bases). Germline assignment: CDR1 SGDLS and CDR2 YYNGEE. V was cut by 0 bases and J by 3 bases, with 13 bases left in between. CDR3 length equals 15 residues. CDR3 sequence reads: CASSVAAGVGYEQYF. The CDR3 DNA follows: TGTGCCAGCAGCGTAGCTGCAGGGGTAGGCTACGAGCAGTACTTC.

In its sample, this clone was seen a few times. V gene TRBV5-4 combines with J gene TRBJ2-5; 9 bases agree with TRBD1. CDR1 is SGHNT and CDR2 is YYREEE in the germline V gene (reference sequence). The CDR3 is 16 amino acids. The V segment lost 3 bases and the J segment 5 bases; nucleotides outside the gene matches: 11. The CDR3 sequence: CASSSQATGGKETQYF. The CDR3 DNA reads TGTGCCAGCAGCTCCCAAGCGACAGGGGGTAAGGAGACCCAGTACTTC.

V usage is TRBV19 and J usage is TRBJ1-1, with a possible D match to TRBD1 (5 bases). The CDR3 sequence is 13 residues long. CDR1 LNHDA and CDR2 SQIVND come from the germline V gene (reference sequence). V lost 11 bases and J 0 bases, leaving 13 bases between the germline ends. This CDR3 reads CAGRAGMNTEAFF. CDR3 sequence (DNA): TGTGCCGGCAGGGCGGGCATGAACACTGAAGCTTTCTTT.

The chain recombines TRBV28 with TRBJ1-1; no clear D gene. The length of the CDR3 is 13 residues. Germline values: CDR1 MDHEN, CDR2 SYDVKM. Deletions cut 2 bases from V and 2 bases from J, with 6 bases between. CDR3: CASSLRPNTEAFF. The CDR3 coding sequence is TGTGCCAGCAGTTTACGGCCCAACACTGAAGCTTTCTTT.

The chain combines TRBV6-5 with TRBJ2-2; possibly TRBD2 for D (6 bases). CDR1 is MNHEY and CDR2 is SVGAGI in the germline V gene. There are 14 residues in the CDR3. Deletions cut 6 bases from V and 3 bases from J, with 11 bases between. The CDR3 region is CASRPGTHTGELFF. The CDR3 DNA sequence: TGTGCCAGCAGGCCCGGGACTCACACCGGGGAGCTGTTTTTT.

The CDR3 coding sequence is TGTGCCAGCAGCTTAGGGGGACTGGAGAAGGAGCAGTACTTC. Protein sequence: CASSLGGLEKEQYF. V and J are TRBV7-2 and TRBJ2-7, with D possibly matching TRBD2 (6 bases). CDR1 SGHTA and CDR2 FQGNSA come from the germline V gene. Trimming shortened V by 1 base and J by 7 bases, and 14 bases separated the two germline ends. CDR3 length equals 14 residues.

The CDR3 coding sequence is TGTGCCAGCAGTCGGACAGGGGGCGCTCGAGAGACCCAGTACTTC. This encodes CASSRTGGARETQYF. The V call is TRBV7-2, the J call TRBJ2-5; 11 nucleotides match TRBD1. CDR1 is SGHTA, CDR2 FQGNSA, per germline. The CDR3 covers 15 residues. The trim removed 6 bases at V and 4 bases at J, leaving 7 bases unmatched.

The chain joins TRBV7-2 to TRBJ1-5, with unresolved D. The CDR3 loop spans 15 amino acids. Between the trimmed V and J ends, which lost 5 bases and 6 bases, there was a span of 17 bases. Germline CDR1 reads SGHTA; CDR2 reads FQGNSA. As DNA, the CDR3 is TGTGCCAGCAGCGTTAGGGCGGGTAGTCCTCAGCCCCAGCATTTT. It yields the protein CASSVRAGSPQPQHF.